This TCR beta chain appears in the sequencing data of a study of blood T cell repertoires in COVID-19. Study-wide context: Acute and convalescent COVID-19 samples came from the United States, Italy and Spain. From T cells, B-cell-depleted T cells, or PBMCs came the material, which was cDNA or gDNA.

Authors' analysis steps: For nucleated cells, counts were estimated from reference gene primer amplification. The repertoire was sequenced with immunoSEQ multiplex PCR; TCRdb's copy has only in-frame clones and lacks some. That table supplies the V and J calls and clone size; D and trimming were determined from the DNA. Of over 50,000 clones listed, approximately 85% were seen once; the top ten hold approximately 5%. This CDR3 is built from 15 residues. Germline-derived CDR1 and CDR2 are MNHEY and SVGEGT. With V trimmed by 0 bases and J by 6 bases, 5 bases remained unmatched. This sequence joins TRBV6-2 or TRBV6-3 and TRBJ2-1; 7 bases are shared with TRBD2. Sequenced sample: peripheral blood. This receptor was obtained from a human donor in a cohort sampled during active COVID-19. CDR3 sequence (DNA): TGTGCCAGCAGTTACTCGAGCGGGAACATCAATGAGCAGTTCTTC. Translated: CASSYSSGNINEQFF.